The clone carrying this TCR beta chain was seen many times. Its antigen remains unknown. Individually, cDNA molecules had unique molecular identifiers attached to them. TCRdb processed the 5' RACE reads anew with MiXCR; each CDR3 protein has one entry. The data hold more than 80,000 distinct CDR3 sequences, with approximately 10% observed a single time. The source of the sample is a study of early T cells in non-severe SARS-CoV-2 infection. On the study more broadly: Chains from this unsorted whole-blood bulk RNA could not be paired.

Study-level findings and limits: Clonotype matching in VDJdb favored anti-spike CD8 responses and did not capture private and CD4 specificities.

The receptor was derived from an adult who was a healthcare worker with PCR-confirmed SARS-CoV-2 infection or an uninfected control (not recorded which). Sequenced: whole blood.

CDR3 DNA: TGTGCCAGTTTGGGGGATGGGAATTCACCCCTCCACTTT. Its translation: CASLGDGNSPLHF. The chain recombines TRBV2 with TRBJ1-6, with D maybe TRBD1 (5 bases). Per germline, CDR1 SNHLY and CDR2 FYNNEI. V was shortened by 9 bases and J by 7 bases, with 13 bases between the two germline ends. The CDR3 consists of 13 residues. Variable domain in full (rest from reference TRBV2 and TRBJ1-6): EPEVTQTPSHQVTQMGQEVILRCVPISNHLYFYWYRQILGQKVEFLVSFYNNEISEKSEIFDDQFSVERPDGSNFTLKIRSTKLEDSAMYFCASLGDGNSPLHFGNGTRLTVT.